This T cell receptor beta chain was retrieved from a study of response to subunit inactivated influenza vaccine. Each CDR3 protein is one row after TCRdb ran MiXCR on the RT-PCR reads. The sample comprises about 540,000 distinct CDR3 sequences, under 30% of which are singletons, and approximately 3% rests with the top ten. This clonotype occurred a few times. The CDR3 contains 15 residues. The trim removed 0 bases at V and 3 bases at J, leaving 3 bases unmatched. The germline gives CDR1 MNHEY, CDR2 SVGEGT. These sequences were also reported in another study, on T cells expressing NK-cell markers. In that study: The TCR beta cDNA came from 5'RACE template switching with UMIs.

The sequence came from a man between 50 and 59 years old who received an inactivated influenza vaccine. Sequencing was performed on CD4+ T cells sorted from PBMCs, taken 11 to 12 days after vaccination. The chain recombines TRBV6-2 or TRBV6-3 with TRBJ2-5, with 8 bases identical to TRBD1. The CDR3 spells CASSYSPTGEETQYF. The CDR3, as DNA: TGTGCCAGCAGTTACTCACCGACAGGGGAAGAGACCCAGTACTTC.